Presented here are 31 T cell receptor beta chains from one specimen sequenced in a study of long-term antiretroviral therapy in people with HIV. Run at survey level, the immunoSEQ assay was version v3.0. Measured with immunoSEQ multiplex PCR; TCRdb has only the in-frame clones, and not every one. The profile shows about 15,000 clones, about 86% of them singletons. The sample in question was unsorted PBMCs, obtained 0.1 years after starting antiretroviral therapy. The source is a man younger than 30 with HIV.

The chain carries TRBV7-6 and TRBJ1-4, with D unclear. There are 15 residues in the CDR3. Trimming cost V 5 bases and J 3 bases, with 13 bases left between them. Germline CDR1 SGHVS, CDR2 FNYEAQ. CDR3 coding DNA: TGTGCCAGCAGCCGAGCGCACTGGGCTAATGAAAAACTGTTTTTT. It is translated as CASSRAHWANEKLFF.

The CDR3 is CASSQRGYNEQFF. In DNA form, the CDR3 reads TGCGCCAGCAGCCAGAGGGGGTACAATGAGCAGTTCTTC. The V gene is TRBV4-3, the J gene TRBJ2-1, with D maybe TRBD1 (6 bases). Germline V gene lookup returns CDR1 LGHNA and CDR2 YSLEER. Trimming stripped 3 bases from V and 4 bases from J, with 7 bases between. The CDR3 is made up of 13 amino acids.

The V call is TRBV19, the J call TRBJ1-5; 8 bases map to TRBD1. Losses at the gene ends were 5 bases for V and 3 bases for J; bases not matched to a gene: 9. The CDR3 totals 16 residues. CDR1 LNHDA and CDR2 SQIVND come from the germline V gene (reference sequence). CDR3 in DNA: TGTGCCAGTAGTGAAGGGACAGGTATTTTCAATCAGCCCCAGCATTTT. Translating it yields CASSEGTGIFNQPQHF.

A single count supports this clone. The chain couples TRBV18 to TRBJ2-1; 7 nucleotides match TRBD1. CDR1 is KGHSH, CDR2 LQKENI, per germline. This CDR3 region has 14 residues. The V and J ends lost 5 bases and 4 bases, in that order; junction bases with no gene match: 5. CDR3 loop: CASSDLTGYNEQFF. The CDR3 DNA follows: TGTGCCAGCTCAGACCTGACAGGGTACAATGAGCAGTTCTTC.

The table lists this clone with a count of one. The chain is built from TRBV6-5 and TRBJ2-1; possibly TRBD1 for D (6 bases). The germline gives CDR1 MNHEY, CDR2 SVGAGI. V lost 3 bases to trimming and J lost 9 bases, with 9 bases between them. The CDR3 is 12 amino acids. CDR3 in amino acids: CASSYSGVEQFF. In DNA form, the CDR3 reads TGTGCCAGCAGTTATTCAGGGGTTGAGCAGTTCTTC.

The genes are TRBV9 and TRBJ1-1; D not certain. Trimming stripped 4 bases from V and 1 base from J, with 11 bases between. The CDR3 spans 14 residues. Germline V gene sequence: CDR1 SGDLS, CDR2 YYNGEE. In nucleotides, the CDR3 is TGTGCCAGCAGCCTTCGGGAGTCGAACACTGAAGCTTTCTTT. It is translated as CASSLRESNTEAFF.

This chain links TRBV29-1 with TRBJ2-5; TRBD2 matches 7 bases. Germline V gene sequence: CDR1 SQVTM, CDR2 ANQGSEA. CDR3 size: 15 residues. V lost 4 bases to trimming and J lost 4 bases; unmatched junction nucleotides: 12. The chain's CDR3 is CSVGGGDWGRETQYF. The DNA for the CDR3 is TGCAGCGTTGGCGGGGGAGATTGGGGCAGAGAGACCCAGTACTTC.

The rearrangement uses TRBV7-9 and TRBJ1-1; possible D gene TRBD1, 6 bases. Trimming cost V 5 bases and J 9 bases, with 19 bases left between them. This CDR3 is built from 14 residues. The germline V gene has CDR1 SEHNR and CDR2 FQNEAQ (reference sequence). In DNA form, the CDR3 reads TGTGCCAGCAGCAACACGACAGGAGATTTCAAAGCTTTCTTT. Translated: CASSNTTGDFKAFF.

The V and J genes are TRBV4-3 and TRBJ2-1; the D is unclear. There are 15 residues in the CDR3. Germline V CDR1 and CDR2: LGHNA, YSLEER. The V end lost 0 bases, the J end lost 8 bases, and 14 bases lay between the germline ends. The CDR3 here is CASSQDLDTLDEQFF. CDR3 sequence (DNA): TGCGCCAGCAGCCAAGATTTGGATACCCTGGATGAGCAGTTCTTC.

This clone was observed a handful of times. V is TRBV4-2 and J is TRBJ2-1, with D possibly TRBD2 on 5 matching bases. The CDR3 sequence is 14 residues long. In germline, CDR1 is LGHNA, CDR2 YNFKEQ. V lost 4 bases and J lost 0, with 7 bases in between. CDR3 sequence (DNA): TGTGCCAGCAGCCCCCGGGACTCCTACAATGAGCAGTTCTTC. This gives the protein CASSPRDSYNEQFF.

This clone was counted between two and nine times. This chain links TRBV14 with TRBJ1-5; 7 bases fit TRBD1. CDR3 length equals 15 residues. V lost 1 base to trimming and J lost 4 bases; unmatched junction nucleotides: 4. CDR1 is SGHDN, CDR2 FVKESK, per germline. The CDR3 nucleotides read TGTGCCAGCAGCCAAGGACAGGGCCCTAATCAGCCCCAGCATTTT. Residues: CASSQGQGPNQPQHF.

The chain links TRBV6-6 to TRBJ2-7; 10 nucleotides agree with TRBD2. The CDR3 runs 14 residues. V was pared by 4 bases and J by 5 bases, with 5 bases of the junction left unmatched. Germline CDR1 reads MNHNY; CDR2 reads SVGAGI (reference sequence). The CDR3 nucleotides are TGTGCCAGCAGTTTCGCTAGCGGGAGTCACGAGCAGTACTTC. Translated, it gives CASSFASGSHEQYF.

The V gene is TRBV7-8, the J gene TRBJ2-3; 13 bases fit TRBD2. Germline CDR1 SGHVS, CDR2 FQNEAQ. CDR3 length equals 21 residues. Losses at the gene ends were 1 base for V and 0 bases for J; bases not matched to a gene: 13. DNA for the CDR3: TGTGCCAGCAGCTTAGAGATCGGACTAGCGGGAGTAGGAGGGAGCACAGATACGCAGTATTTT. Protein: CASSLEIGLAGVGGSTDTQYF.

The chain is built from TRBV6-5 and TRBJ1-2; D remains ambiguous. V was shortened by 2 bases and J by 6 bases, with 13 bases between the two germline ends. Per the germline V gene, CDR1 is MNHEY and CDR2 is SVGAGI. This CDR3 has 14 amino acids. The CDR3 here is CASSYTAGSDGYTF. CDR3 DNA sequence: TGTGCCAGCAGTTACACCGCCGGGAGCGATGGCTACACCTTC.

The chain uses TRBV29-1 and TRBJ1-1; tentative D call: TRBD1 (5 bases). The V end lost 0 bases, the J end lost 1 base, and 6 bases lay between the germline ends. This CDR3 comprises 13 residues. Germline V gives CDR1 SQVTM, CDR2 ANQGSEA. CDR3: CSVEERGNTEAFF. Here the CDR3 DNA reads TGCAGCGTTGAAGAAAGGGGGAACACTGAAGCTTTCTTT. The complete variable domain, with remaining parts taken from reference TRBV29-1 and TRBJ1-1, reads SAVISQKPSRDICQRGTSLTIQCQVDSQVTMMFWYRQQPGQSLTLIATANQGSEATYESGFVIDKFPISRPNLTFSTLTVSNMSPEDSSIYLCSVEERGNTEAFFGQGTRLTVV.

The DNA of the CDR3 is TGTGCCAGCAGCGAGGCCTTGAACACTGAAGCTTTCTTT. It translates to CASSEALNTEAFF. V usage is TRBV9 and J usage is TRBJ1-1; D is ambiguous. The CDR3 consists of 13 residues. Trimming removed 3 bases from V and 0 bases from J, with 6 bases in between. CDR1 and CDR2 (germline): SGDLS, YYNGEE.

V gene TRBV19 combines with J gene TRBJ2-3, with 7 bases aligning to TRBD1. This CDR3 is built from 16 residues. Germline V lookup: CDR1 LNHDA, CDR2 SQIVND (reference sequence). J gave up 0 bases and V 1 base, and 4 bases lay outside the gene matches. In nucleotides, the CDR3 is TGTGCCAGTAGTATAGGACAGGGTGCTAGCACAGATACGCAGTATTTT. It codes for CASSIGQGASTDTQYF.

This rearrangement joins TRBV5-6 to TRBJ2-1; possibly TRBD2 for D (6 bases). This CDR3 has 18 residues. Per the germline V gene, CDR1 is SGHDT and CDR2 is YYEEEE. V gave up 0 bases and J gave up 0 bases, with 16 bases separating them. CDR3 amino acids: CASSLGGLPVNSYNEQFF. CDR3 coding DNA: TGTGCCAGCAGCTTGGGGGGACTCCCCGTTAACTCCTACAATGAGCAGTTCTTC.

The genes are TRBV19 and TRBJ2-7; D is perhaps TRBD2 (6 bases). The CDR3 contains 15 residues. CDR1 is LNHDA and CDR2 is SQIVND in the germline V gene (reference sequence). V lost 3 bases, J lost 0 bases, and 12 bases lay in between. CDR3 in amino acids: CASSMGLGSSYEQYF. CDR3 nucleotide sequence: TGTGCCAGTAGTATGGGACTGGGGAGCTCCTACGAGCAGTACTTC.

This sequence joins TRBV4-3 and TRBJ2-2; D may be TRBD1 (6 bases). The germline V gene encodes CDR1 LGHNA and CDR2 YSLEER. Trimming cost V 4 bases and J 6 bases, with 18 bases left between them. This CDR3 spans 16 amino acids. The CDR3 here is CASSLSPTGSPGELFF. The CDR3 DNA is TGCGCCAGCAGCCTTTCCCCGACAGGCTCCCCCGGGGAGCTGTTTTTT.

J is TRBJ1-5 and V is TRBV15; D might be TRBD1 (5 bases). Germline V CDR1 and CDR2: LNHNV, YYDKDF (reference sequence). This CDR3 is built from 15 residues. Trimming removed 0 bases at V and 6 bases at J, with 12 bases between. CDR3 in DNA: TGTGCCACCAGCAGAGATCGGGGGGGTGGTCAGCCCCAGCATTTT. Amino acids: CATSRDRGGGQPQHF. Filled out from reference TRBV15 and TRBJ1-5, the complete variable domain reads DAMVIQNPRYQVTQFGKPVTLSCSQTLNHNVMYWYQQKSSQAPKLLFHYYDKDFNNEADTPDNFQSRRPNTSFCFLDIRSPGLGDTAMYLCATSRDRGGGQPQHFGDGTRLSIL.

This clone was detected once. The chain combines TRBV4-3 with TRBJ2-1; 8 bases align to TRBD2. The J segment lost 0 bases and the V segment lost 1 base, leaving 11 bases of the junction unmatched. The germline V gene encodes CDR1 LGHNA and CDR2 YSLEER. The CDR3 loop spans 19 amino acids. CDR3 DNA sequence: TGCGCCAGCAGCCAAGTCGCGGGGGGCCTCACCAGCTCCTACAATGAGCAGTTCTTC. Translated: CASSQVAGGLTSSYNEQFF.

The chain couples TRBV9 to TRBJ2-1; 7 nucleotides line up with TRBD1. Trimming took 0 bases from V and 3 from J; bases not matched to a gene: 3. The CDR3 consists of 15 residues. From germline, CDR1 is SGDLS and CDR2 YYNGEE. The CDR3 coding sequence is TGTGCCAGCAGCGTAGCACAGGGGATCTACAATGAGCAGTTCTTC. Encoded protein: CASSVAQGIYNEQFF.

The gene calls are TRBV25-1 and TRBJ2-7, with D possibly matching TRBD2 (7 bases). V was trimmed by 6 bases and J by 3 bases, leaving 9 bases between them. Germline CDR1 and CDR2: MGHDK and SYGVNS. The CDR3 totals 12 residues. The CDR3 DNA is TGTGCCAGCAGGGGAGGGGGCTACGAGCAGTACTTC. Protein sequence: CASRGGGYEQYF.

V and J are TRBV5-1 and TRBJ2-1; 7 nucleotides agree with TRBD1. The CDR3 consists of 14 residues. The trim removed 0 bases at V and 6 bases at J, leaving 3 bases unmatched. Germline V gene lookup returns CDR1 SGHRS and CDR2 YFSETQ. The CDR3 spells CASSLGQGINEQFF. CDR3 nucleotides: TGCGCCAGCAGCTTGGGACAGGGAATCAATGAGCAGTTCTTC.

The rearrangement uses TRBV9 and TRBJ2-1; a possible D gene is TRBD2 (5 bases). Germline V gives CDR1 SGDLS, CDR2 YYNGEE. The CDR3 is made up of 13 amino acids. Trimming cost V 4 bases and J 8 bases, with 13 bases left between them. For the CDR3, the DNA is TGTGCCAGCAGCCCCTGGACTTTCGATGAGCAGTTCTTC. It codes for CASSPWTFDEQFF.

The chain combines TRBV19 with TRBJ1-1; D gene unclear. V was cut by 6 bases and J by 1 base, with 12 bases left in between. Germline CDR1 and CDR2: LNHDA and SQIVND (reference sequence). The CDR3 has 14 amino acids. This chain's CDR3 is CASRGHSGNTEAFF. CDR3 nucleotides: TGTGCCAGTAGGGGCCATTCAGGGAACACTGAAGCTTTCTTT.

V usage is TRBV7-9 and J usage is TRBJ2-7, with 7 bases aligning to TRBD1. This CDR3 has 14 residues. The V gene's germline CDR1 is SEHNR and CDR2 FQNEAQ (reference sequence). V gave up 5 bases and J gave up 0 bases; unmatched junction bases: 4. The CDR3 loop is CASSARDSSYEQYF. CDR3 sequence (DNA): TGTGCCAGCAGCGCCCGGGACAGCTCCTACGAGCAGTACTTC.

CDR3 DNA: TGTGCCAGCAGCTTAGCCGAGAGAATCTCCTACAATGAGCAGTTCTTC. It is translated as CASSLAERISYNEQFF. The genes are TRBV7-2 and TRBJ2-1; no definite D call. This CDR3 is 16 amino acids long. Trimming cost V 0 bases and J 0 bases, with 9 bases left between them. Per germline, CDR1 SGHTA and CDR2 FQGNSA.

CDR3 DNA: TGTGCCAGCAGCGGCACAGAAGGCGGGACCGGCTACACCTTC. Its protein is CASSGTEGGTGYTF. This chain links TRBV13 with TRBJ1-2, with D possibly TRBD1 on 5 matching bases. The germline V gene encodes CDR1 PRHDT and CDR2 FYEKMQ (reference sequence). V was trimmed by 5 bases and J by 8 bases, leaving 18 bases between them. The CDR3 contains 14 residues.

V is TRBV7-8 and J is TRBJ2-7, with 7 positions matching TRBD2. In germline, CDR1 is SGHVS, CDR2 FQNEAQ. The CDR3 is 14 residues long. The junction had 8 bases not matched to a gene; V was cut back by 4 bases and J by 5 bases. The CDR3 nucleotides are TGTGCCAGCAGCTACGGGGGGTTTGCGGACGAGCAGTACTTC. This sequence encodes CASSYGGFADEQYF.